This paragraph reports one T cell receptor beta chain. Per the authors' pipeline: By means of reference gene primer amplification, nucleated cell counts were estimated. Measured with immunoSEQ multiplex PCR; TCRdb has only the in-frame clones, and not every one. The D gene and trimming were derived from the DNA, and the V and J assignments and clone size from that table. The table includes roughly 180,000 clones, approximately 84% detected once. The data belong to a study of blood T cell repertoires in COVID-19. Turning to the study itself: Acute and convalescent COVID-19 samples came from the United States, Italy and Spain.

Residents of 24 US areas, aged about 18 to 95 years, made up the participants. Donors were grouped by their self-reported clinical history. This TCR came from a middle-aged woman with acute COVID-19. The material sequenced was PBMCs or T cells enriched from blood (not recorded which).

CDR3 loop: CASGEGQGYGYTF. The CDR3 DNA reads TGTGCCAGTGGGGAGGGACAGGGTTATGGCTACACCTTC. This chain joins TRBV9 and TRBJ1-2, with 9 bases matching TRBD1. V was clipped by 8 bases and J by 5 bases; unmatched bases: 7. This CDR3 is built from 13 residues. Germline V gene data show CDR1 as SGDLS and CDR2 as YYNGEE.